This record covers a single T cell receptor beta chain. This sample was taken from a study of blood T cells in healthy people across ages. Sample-barcoded 5' priming and a J-beta primer mix drove a second PCR of about 6 to 11 cycles. TCRdb ran MiXCR on the 5' RACE reads and lists one entry per CDR3 protein. The data contain roughly 1,700,000 distinct CDR3 sequences, 28% of them seen just once; the ten biggest clones take up 6.5% to 8.5%. Losses at the gene ends were 3 bases for V and 5 bases for J; bases not matched to a gene: 8. The CDR3 is 15 amino acids. The sample was blood. The chain combines TRBV12-3 or TRBV12-4 with TRBJ2-5, with 8 bases identical to TRBD1. The source is a woman aged 25-40 years in good health. The CDR3 sequence is CASSFGQGAWETQYF. Written as DNA, the CDR3 is TGTGCCAGCAGTTTCGGCCAGGGGGCCTGGGAGACCCAGTACTTC.